This T cell receptor beta chain was sequenced for a study of T cells in women clearing cervical HPV infection. Study outcomes and limitations: Richness differences could reflect unmeasured T-cell content per sample.

The CDR3 sequence is 14 residues long. Germline V gene sequence: CDR1 SNHLY, CDR2 FYNNEI. Points on this clone: Antigen specificity is unknown. The missing CDR3 end, 3 residues past where the read stops, is filled in from the germline J gene.

TCR beta CDR3 amplified by multiplex PCR from roughly 1,300 ng genomic DNA. TCRdb's copy holds only in-frame clones and misses some; the assay was immunoSEQ multiplex PCR. The sample totals more than 40,000 clones. The specimen was blood buffy coat. The source is a woman between 18 and 70 years old with a cervical HPV16 infection that either progressed to CIN3+ or cleared (not recorded which). The chain links TRBV2 to TRBJ1-2; D not certain. CDR3 protein: CASSPDNVGLDYTF. CDR3 DNA, as far as it was read: TGTGCCAGCAGTCCCGACAATGTCGGTTTAGAC. Supplemented by reference TRBV2 and TRBJ1-2, the full variable domain reads EPEVTQTPSHQVTQMGQEVILRCVPISNHLYFYWYRQILGQKVEFLVSFYNNEISEKSEIFDDQFSVERPDGSNFTLKIRSTKLEDSAMYFCASSPDNVGLDYTFGSGTRLTVV.